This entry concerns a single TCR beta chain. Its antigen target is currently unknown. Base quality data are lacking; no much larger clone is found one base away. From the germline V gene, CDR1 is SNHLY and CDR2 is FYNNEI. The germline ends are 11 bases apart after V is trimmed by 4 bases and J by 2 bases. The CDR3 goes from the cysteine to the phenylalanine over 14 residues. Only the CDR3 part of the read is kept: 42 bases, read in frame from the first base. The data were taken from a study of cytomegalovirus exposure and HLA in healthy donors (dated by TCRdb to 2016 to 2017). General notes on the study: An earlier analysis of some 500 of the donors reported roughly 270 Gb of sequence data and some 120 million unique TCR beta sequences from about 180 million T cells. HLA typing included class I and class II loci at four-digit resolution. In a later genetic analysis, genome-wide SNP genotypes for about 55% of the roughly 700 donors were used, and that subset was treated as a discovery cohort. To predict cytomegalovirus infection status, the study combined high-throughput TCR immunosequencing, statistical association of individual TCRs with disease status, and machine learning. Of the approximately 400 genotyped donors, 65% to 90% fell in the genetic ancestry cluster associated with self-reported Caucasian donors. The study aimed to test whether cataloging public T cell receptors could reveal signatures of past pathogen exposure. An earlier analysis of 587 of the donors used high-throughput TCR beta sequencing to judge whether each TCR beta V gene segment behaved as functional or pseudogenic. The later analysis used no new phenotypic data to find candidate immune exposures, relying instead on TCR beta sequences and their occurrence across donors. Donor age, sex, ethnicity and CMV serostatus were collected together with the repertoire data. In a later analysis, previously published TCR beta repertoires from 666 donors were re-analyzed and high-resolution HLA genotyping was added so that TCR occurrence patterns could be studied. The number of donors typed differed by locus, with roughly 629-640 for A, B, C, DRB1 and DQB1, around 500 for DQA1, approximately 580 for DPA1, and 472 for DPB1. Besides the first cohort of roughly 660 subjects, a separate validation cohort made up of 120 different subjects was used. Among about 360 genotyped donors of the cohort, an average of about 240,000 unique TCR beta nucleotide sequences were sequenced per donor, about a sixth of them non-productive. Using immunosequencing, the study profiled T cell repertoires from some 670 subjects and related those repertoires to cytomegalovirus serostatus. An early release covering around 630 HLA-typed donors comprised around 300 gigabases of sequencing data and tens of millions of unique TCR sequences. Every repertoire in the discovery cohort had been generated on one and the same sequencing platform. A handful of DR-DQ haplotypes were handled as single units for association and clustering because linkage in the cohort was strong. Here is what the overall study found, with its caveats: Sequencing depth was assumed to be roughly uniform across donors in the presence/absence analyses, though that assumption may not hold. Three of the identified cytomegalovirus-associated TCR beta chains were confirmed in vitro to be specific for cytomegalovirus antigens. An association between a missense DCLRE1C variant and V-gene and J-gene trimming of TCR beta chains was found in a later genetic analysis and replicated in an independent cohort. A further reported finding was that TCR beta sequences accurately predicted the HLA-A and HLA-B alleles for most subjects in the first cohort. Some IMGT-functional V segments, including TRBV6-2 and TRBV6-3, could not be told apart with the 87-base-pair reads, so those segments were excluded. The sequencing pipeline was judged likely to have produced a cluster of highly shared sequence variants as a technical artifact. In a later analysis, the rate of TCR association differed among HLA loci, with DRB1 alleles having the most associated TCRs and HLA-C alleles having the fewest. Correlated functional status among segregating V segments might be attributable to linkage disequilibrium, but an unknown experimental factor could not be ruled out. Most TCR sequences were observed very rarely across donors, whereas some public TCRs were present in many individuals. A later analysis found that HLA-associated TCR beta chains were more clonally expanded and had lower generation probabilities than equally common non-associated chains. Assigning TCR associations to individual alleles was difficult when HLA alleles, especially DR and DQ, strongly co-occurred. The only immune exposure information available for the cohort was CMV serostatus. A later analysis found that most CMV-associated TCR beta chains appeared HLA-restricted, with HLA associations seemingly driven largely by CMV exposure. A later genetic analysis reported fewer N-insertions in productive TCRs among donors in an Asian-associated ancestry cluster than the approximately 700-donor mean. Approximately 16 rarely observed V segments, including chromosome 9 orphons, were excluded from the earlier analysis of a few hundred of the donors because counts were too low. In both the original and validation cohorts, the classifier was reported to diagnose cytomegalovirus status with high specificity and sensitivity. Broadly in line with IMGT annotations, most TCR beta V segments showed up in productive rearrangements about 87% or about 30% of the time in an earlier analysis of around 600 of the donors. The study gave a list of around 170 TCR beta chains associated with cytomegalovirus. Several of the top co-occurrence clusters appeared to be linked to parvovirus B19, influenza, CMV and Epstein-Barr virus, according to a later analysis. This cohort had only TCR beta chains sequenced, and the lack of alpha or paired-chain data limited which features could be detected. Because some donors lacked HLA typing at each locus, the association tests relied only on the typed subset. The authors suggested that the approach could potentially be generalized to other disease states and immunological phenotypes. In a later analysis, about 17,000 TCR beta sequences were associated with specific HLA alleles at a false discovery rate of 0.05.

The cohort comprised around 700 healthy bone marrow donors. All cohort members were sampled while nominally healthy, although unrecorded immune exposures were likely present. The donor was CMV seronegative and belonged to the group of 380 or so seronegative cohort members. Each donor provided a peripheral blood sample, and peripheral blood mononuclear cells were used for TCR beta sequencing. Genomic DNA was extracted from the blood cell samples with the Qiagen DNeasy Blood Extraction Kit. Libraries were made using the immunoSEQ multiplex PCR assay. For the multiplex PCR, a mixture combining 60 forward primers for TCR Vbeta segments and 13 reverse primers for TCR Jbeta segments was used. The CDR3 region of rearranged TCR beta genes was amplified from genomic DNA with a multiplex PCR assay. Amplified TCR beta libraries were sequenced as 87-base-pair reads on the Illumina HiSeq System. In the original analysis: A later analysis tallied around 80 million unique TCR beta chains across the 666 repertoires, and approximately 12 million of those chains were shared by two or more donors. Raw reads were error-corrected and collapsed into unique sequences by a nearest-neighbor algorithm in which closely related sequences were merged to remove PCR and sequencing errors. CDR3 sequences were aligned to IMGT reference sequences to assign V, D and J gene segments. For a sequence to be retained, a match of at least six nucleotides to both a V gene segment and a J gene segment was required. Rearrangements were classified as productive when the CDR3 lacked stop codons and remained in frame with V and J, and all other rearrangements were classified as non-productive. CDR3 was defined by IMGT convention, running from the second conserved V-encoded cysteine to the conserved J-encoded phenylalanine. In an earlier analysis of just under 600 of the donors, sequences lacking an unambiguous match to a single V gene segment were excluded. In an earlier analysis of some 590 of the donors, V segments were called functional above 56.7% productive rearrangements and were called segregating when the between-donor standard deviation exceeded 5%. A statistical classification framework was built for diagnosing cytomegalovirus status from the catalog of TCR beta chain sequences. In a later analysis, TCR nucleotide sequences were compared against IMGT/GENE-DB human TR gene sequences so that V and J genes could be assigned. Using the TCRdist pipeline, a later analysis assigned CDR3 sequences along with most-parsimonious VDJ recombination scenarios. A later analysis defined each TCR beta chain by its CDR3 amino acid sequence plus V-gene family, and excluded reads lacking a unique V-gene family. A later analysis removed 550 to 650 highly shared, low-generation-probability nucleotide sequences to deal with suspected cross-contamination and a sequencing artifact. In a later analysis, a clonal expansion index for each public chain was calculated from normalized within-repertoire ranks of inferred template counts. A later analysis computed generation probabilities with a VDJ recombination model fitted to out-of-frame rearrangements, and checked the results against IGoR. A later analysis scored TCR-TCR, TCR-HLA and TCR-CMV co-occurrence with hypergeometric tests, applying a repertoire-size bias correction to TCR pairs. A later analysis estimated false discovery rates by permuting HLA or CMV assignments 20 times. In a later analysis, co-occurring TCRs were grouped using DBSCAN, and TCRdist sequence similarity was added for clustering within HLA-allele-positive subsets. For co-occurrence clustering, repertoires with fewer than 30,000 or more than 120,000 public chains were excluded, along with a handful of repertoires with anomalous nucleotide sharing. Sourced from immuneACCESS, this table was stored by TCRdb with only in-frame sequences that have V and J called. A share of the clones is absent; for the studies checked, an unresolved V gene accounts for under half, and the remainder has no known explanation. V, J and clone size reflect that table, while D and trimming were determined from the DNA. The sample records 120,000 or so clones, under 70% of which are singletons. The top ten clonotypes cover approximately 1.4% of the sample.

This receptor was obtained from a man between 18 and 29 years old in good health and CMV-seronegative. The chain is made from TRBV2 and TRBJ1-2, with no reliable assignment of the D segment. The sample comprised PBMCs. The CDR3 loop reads CASSVQTLNYGYTF. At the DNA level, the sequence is TGTGCCAGCAGTGTCCAGACTTTAAACTATGGCTACACCTTC. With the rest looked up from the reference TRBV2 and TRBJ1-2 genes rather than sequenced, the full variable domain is EPEVTQTPSHQVTQMGQEVILRCVPISNHLYFYWYRQILGQKVEFLVSFYNNEISEKSEIFDDQFSVERPDGSNFTLKIRSTKLEDSAMYFCASSVQTLNYGYTFGSGTRLTVV.